A selection of T cell receptor beta chains follows, all from one sample in a study of shared clonotypes between healthy human individuals. Sequencing was performed with immunoSEQ multiplex PCR; in TCRdb, only in-frame clones are kept and a portion is missing. The data contain 2 million to 3 million clones, approximately 93% of them seen just once; the ten biggest clones take up about 0.38%. Material: naive CD4+ T cells from PBMCs. These receptors were obtained from a man aged 18 to 30 in good health. Some clones in this sample may be carry-over from other donors' samples. Both conserved end residues are trimmed from each CDR3. The order of the fields is J gene, V gene, CDR3 protein.

j_call: TRBJ1-2
v_call: TRBV7-2
cdr3_aa: ASSSGPKLGYT

j_call: TRBJ2-3
v_call: TRBV7-6
cdr3_aa: ASSLALRAREDTQY

j_call: TRBJ1-2
v_call: TRBV9
cdr3_aa: ASSVAAGGYGYT

j_call: TRBJ2-7
v_call: TRBV5-1
cdr3_aa: ASSVRDRGTYEQY

j_call: TRBJ2-3
v_call: TRBV7-3
cdr3_aa: ASSLFAAADTQY

j_call: TRBJ2-7
v_call: TRBV28
cdr3_aa: ASSLGLAGGLLLEQY

j_call: TRBJ2-1
v_call: TRBV9
cdr3_aa: ASSVALATYNEQF

j_call: TRBJ2-3
v_call: TRBV28
cdr3_aa: ASSSGGDTQY

j_call: TRBJ2-3
v_call: TRBV10-3
cdr3_aa: AISERGGTTDTQY

j_call: TRBJ1-1
v_call: TRBV5-1
cdr3_aa: ASSLVREPTEAF

j_call: TRBJ2-1
v_call: TRBV5-1
cdr3_aa: ASSQDWIYNEQF

j_call: TRBJ2-3
v_call: TRBV5-6
cdr3_aa: ASSRSGRMTDTQY

j_call: TRBJ2-7
v_call: TRBV6-1
cdr3_aa: ASSSRPYEQY